This is a list of T cell receptor beta chains from one sample in a study of shared clonotypes between healthy human individuals. Profiling relied on immunoSEQ multiplex PCR, and the TCRdb table lists in-frame clones only, not all of them. There are under 600,000 clones in the sample; more than 95% occur only once, and about 0.06% lies in the top ten. The sequencing input was naive CD4+ T cells sorted from blood. These receptors originate from a woman between 25 and 40 years old in good health. CDR3s include the opening cysteine and the closing phenylalanine or tryptophan. A D gene is named only where the DNA matches it firmly. Some rows mark clone size as missing; the rest say once, few, many or name a class of expanded clone.

V gene,D gene,clone size,J gene,CDR3 protein,CDR3 DNA
TRBV4-2,-,-,TRBJ1-1,CASSQDGVQRAFF,TGTGCCAGCAGCCAAGATGGTGTCCAAAGAGCTTTCTTT
TRBV19,-,-,TRBJ1-1,CASRNPGMEQAFF,TGTGCCAGCCGGAACCCCGGAATGGAACAAGCTTTCTTT
TRBV7-9,TRBD1,-,TRBJ1-5,CASSSGQGAYQPQHF,TGTGCCAGCAGCTCAGGACAGGGGGCATATCAGCCCCAGCATTTT
TRBV5-1,-,once,TRBJ2-6,CASRGQSGANVLTF,TGCGCCAGCAGGGGTCAGTCTGGGGCCAACGTCCTGACTTTC
TRBV11-2,-,once,TRBJ1-1,CASSPLPGTLNTEAFF,TGTGCCAGCAGCCCCCTACCCGGGACACTAAACACTGAAGCTTTCTTT
TRBV28,-,-,TRBJ2-7,CASRGTAPYEQYF,TGTGCCAGCAGAGGGACTGCCCCCTACGAGCAGTACTTC
TRBV28,-,-,TRBJ1-2,CASSSRGYGYTF,TGTGCCAGCAGTTCACGGGGATATGGCTACACCTTC
TRBV28,TRBD2,-,TRBJ2-1,CASSPREAAYNEQFF,TGTGCCAGCAGTCCGCGGGAGGCTGCCTACAATGAGCAGTTCTTC
TRBV4-2,TRBD2,-,TRBJ2-7,CASSQVGMSSGRTSYEQYF,TGTGCCAGCAGCCAAGTCGGTATGTCTAGCGGGAGGACCTCCTACGAGCAGTACTTC
TRBV6-5,TRBD1,-,TRBJ2-7,CASSSVGQGQQYF,TGTGCCAGCAGTTCCGTCGGACAGGGCCAGCAGTACTTC
TRBV11-2,-,-,TRBJ2-1,CASSLYIFSYNEQFF,TGTGCCAGCAGCTTATATATCTTCTCCTACAATGAGCAGTTCTTC
TRBV20-1,-,-,TRBJ1-1,CSAAGTGAFF,TGCAGTGCTGCCGGGACGGGCGCTTTCTTT
TRBV5-5,-,-,TRBJ2-3,CASIGPGWSTDTQYF,TGTGCCAGCATCGGACCGGGCTGGAGCACAGATACGCAGTATTTT
TRBV12-5,-,-,TRBJ2-7,CASGFHHNDISYEQYF,TGTGCTAGTGGTTTCCATCACAACGACATCTCCTACGAGCAGTACTTC
TRBV7-9,-,-,TRBJ1-6,CASSSKDSSSYNSPLHF,TGTGCCAGCAGCTCGAAGGACAGTAGCTCCTATAATTCACCCCTCCACTTT
TRBV10-3,TRBD1,-,TRBJ2-3,CAISTTRTGADTQYF,TGTGCCATCAGTACGACTAGGACAGGGGCAGATACGCAGTATTTT
TRBV19,-,few,TRBJ2-1,CASRENRANEQFF,TGTGCCAGTAGAGAGAACAGAGCAAATGAGCAGTTCTTC